Below are 7 T cell receptor beta chains sequenced from a single sample in a study of T cells expressing NK-cell markers. From its re-call of the 5' RACE reads, TCRdb lists each CDR3 protein once, without DNA. The sample has over 350,000 distinct CDR3 sequences. The specimen was blood T cells: a sorted CD56 or NKG2C T cell subset, CD4+ or CD8+ T cells, or bulk PBMC T cells (not recorded which). These TCRs come from a woman aged 45-60 years in good health.

The V and J genes are TRBV24-1 and TRBJ1-5; there is no DNA to check the TCRdb D call of TRBD1. The V gene's germline CDR1 is KGHDR and CDR2 SFDVKD. The CDR3 is 17 amino acids. The CDR3 loop reads CATSDSGQGIGNQPQHF.

The chain links TRBV12-3 or TRBV12-4 to TRBJ2-1. The length of the CDR3 is 15 residues. The CDR3 loop reads CASRTDGSSYNEQFF.

The chain has TRBV5-1 and TRBJ1-1; TCRdb reports TRBD1, a call that lacks DNA to check it against. The CDR3 is 13 residues long. Germline CDR1 and CDR2: SGHRS and YFSETQ. This CDR3 is CASSWGDGTEAFF. Drawing the rest from reference TRBV5-1 and TRBJ1-1, the complete variable domain is KAGVTQTPRYLIKTRGQQVTLSCSPISGHRSVSWYQQTPGQGLQFLFEYFSETQRNKGNFPGRFSGRQFSNSRSEMNVSTLELGDSALYLCASSWGDGTEAFFGQGTRLTVV.

This chain's CDR3 is CSVLGGRGGETQYF. The gene calls are TRBV29-1 and TRBJ2-5; TCRdb's D gene call, TRBD1, goes unchecked for lack of DNA. Germline V gene sequence: CDR1 SQVTM, CDR2 ANQGSEA. The CDR3 sequence is 14 residues long.

The CDR3 spells CASSLWGQGRSTEAFF. The chain employs TRBV28 and TRBJ1-1; TCRdb picks TRBD1, but there is no DNA to check that call. CDR1 and CDR2 (germline): MDHEN, SYDVKM. This CDR3 has 16 amino acids.

The CDR3 loop is CASSPQDPYEQYF. This chain links TRBV28 with TRBJ2-7. The CDR3 runs 13 residues. In germline, CDR1 is MDHEN, CDR2 SYDVKM.

The V and J genes are TRBV12-3 or TRBV12-4 and TRBJ2-1; TCRdb returns TRBD1, unconfirmable since there is no DNA. This CDR3 has 13 residues. This CDR3 reads CASSPTGYNEQFF.